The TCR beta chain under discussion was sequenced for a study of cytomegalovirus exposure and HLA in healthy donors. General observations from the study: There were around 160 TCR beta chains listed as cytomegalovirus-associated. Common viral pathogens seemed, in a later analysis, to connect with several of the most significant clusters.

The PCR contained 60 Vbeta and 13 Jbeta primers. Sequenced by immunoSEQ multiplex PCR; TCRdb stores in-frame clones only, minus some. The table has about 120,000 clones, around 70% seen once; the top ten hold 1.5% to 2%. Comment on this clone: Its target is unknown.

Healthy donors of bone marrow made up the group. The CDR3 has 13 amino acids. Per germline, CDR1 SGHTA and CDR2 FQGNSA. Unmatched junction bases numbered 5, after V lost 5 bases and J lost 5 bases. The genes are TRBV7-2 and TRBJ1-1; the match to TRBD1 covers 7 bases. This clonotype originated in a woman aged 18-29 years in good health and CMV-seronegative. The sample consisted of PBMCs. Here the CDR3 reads CASSNDRVTEAFF. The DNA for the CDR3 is TGTGCCAGCAGCAACGACAGGGTTACTGAAGCTTTCTTT.